Listed here are 10 T cell receptor beta chains from one sample, sequenced in a study of siplizumab effects on memory and regulatory T cells. The protocol was immunoSEQ multiplex PCR, while the TCRdb copy is restricted to in-frame clones and leaves out a portion. The table records about 120,000 clones, roughly 94% of them present only once. Sequencing was performed on non-Treg CD4+ T cells sorted from blood. The source of these receptors is a human donor in good health.

This chain connects TRBV19 to TRBJ1-1; 11 nucleotides match TRBD1. This CDR3 has 14 amino acids. Trimming at V came to 6 bases and at J to 5 bases, leaving 5 bases not matched to a gene. CDR1 and CDR2 (germline): LNHDA, SQIVND (reference sequence). The CDR3 is CASSRTGGRTEAFF. CDR3 in DNA: TGTGCCAGTAGCAGGACAGGGGGCCGGACTGAAGCTTTCTTT.

The V gene is TRBV19, the J gene TRBJ1-1, with D tentatively TRBD1 (5 bases). The CDR3 totals 13 residues. Looked up from germline, CDR1 is LNHDA and CDR2 is SQIVND (reference sequence). V lost 8 bases and J 1 base, leaving 11 bases between the germline ends. The CDR3 protein is CASRGKRNTEAFF. The CDR3, as DNA: TGTGCCAGTCGGGGGAAAAGGAACACTGAAGCTTTCTTT.

The rearrangement joins TRBV11-3 to TRBJ2-3, with 7 positions matching TRBD2. Germline CDR1 SGHNT, CDR2 YENEEA. CDR3 length: 16 residues. With 1 base clipped from V and 0 bases from J, the junction kept 4 bases outside the gene matches. The CDR3, as DNA: TGTGCCAGCAGCTTAGGGCTAGCGGAAAGCACAGATACGCAGTATTTT. The encoded protein is CASSLGLAESTDTQYF.

The chain carries TRBV5-8 and TRBJ2-4, with 7 bases lining up with TRBD1. This CDR3 has 16 amino acids. Germline lookup yields CDR1 SGHTS and CDR2 YDEGEE. After removal of 2 bases from V and 1 base from J, the junction contained 6 bases not matched to a gene. The CDR3 here is CASSLGQALAKNIQYF. The CDR3 DNA is TGTGCCAGCAGCTTAGGACAGGCCCTGGCCAAAAACATTCAGTACTTC. Complete variable domain (other parts from reference TRBV5-8 and TRBJ2-4): EAGVTQSPTHLIKTRGQQATLRCSPISGHTSVYWYQQALGLGLQFLLWYDEGEERNRGNFPPRFSGRQFPNYSSELNVNALELEDSALYLCASSLGQALAKNIQYFGAGTRLSVL.

The chain links TRBV11-2 to TRBJ2-2; 8 bases map to TRBD1. CDR3 length: 15 amino acids. The germline gives CDR1 SGHAT, CDR2 FQNNGV. J lost 0 bases, V lost 3 bases, and 0 bases had no gene match. The CDR3 DNA reads TGTGCCAGCAGCTTGGACAGGGCGAACACCGGGGAGCTGTTTTTT. Translating it yields CASSLDRANTGELFF.

The rearrangement links TRBV2 to TRBJ2-7; D uncertain. The germline CDR1 and CDR2 sequences are SNHLY and FYNNEI. Trimming shortened V by 5 bases and J by 2 bases, and 13 bases separated the two germline ends. This CDR3 comprises 14 residues. The chain's CDR3 is CASSQQTSTYEQYF. CDR3 coding DNA: TGTGCCAGCAGTCAGCAGACATCGACCTACGAGCAGTACTTC.

The chain links TRBV18 to TRBJ1-6; no clear D gene. This CDR3 contains 13 residues. V lost 3 bases and J 16 bases, leaving 16 bases between the germline ends. From germline, CDR1 is KGHSH and CDR2 LQKENI. The CDR3 DNA sequence: TGTGCCAGCTCACCCGACCGGACGGAGAATCTCCACTTT. Residues: CASSPDRTENLHF.

The chain is built from TRBV6-1 and TRBJ1-4; D not certain. Trimming cost V 7 bases and J 2 bases, with 14 bases left between them. CDR3 length: 15 residues. Germline CDR1 MNHNS, CDR2 SASEGT. CDR3 sequence reads: CASTGSFFTNEKLFF. The CDR3 coding sequence is TGTGCCAGCACTGGAAGTTTCTTTACTAATGAAAAACTGTTTTTT.

The rearrangement uses TRBV18 and TRBJ1-4; 7 bases are shared with TRBD1. The CDR3 is made up of 15 amino acids. Looked up from germline, CDR1 is KGHSH and CDR2 is LQKENI. The V and J ends lost 3 bases and 7 bases, in that order; junction bases with no gene match: 8. The CDR3 bases are TGTGCCAGCTCACCTTCGACAGGGAATACTGAAAAACTGTTTTTT. As protein: CASSPSTGNTEKLFF.

This CDR3 is CASSRPSSYEQYF. In DNA form, the CDR3 reads TGTGCCAGCAGTCGCCCTAGCTCCTACGAGCAGTACTTC. The rearrangement uses TRBV6-5 and TRBJ2-7; D unresolved. There are 13 residues in the CDR3. Germline CDR1 MNHEY, CDR2 SVGAGI. V was shortened by 5 bases and J by 0 bases, with 8 bases between the two germline ends.